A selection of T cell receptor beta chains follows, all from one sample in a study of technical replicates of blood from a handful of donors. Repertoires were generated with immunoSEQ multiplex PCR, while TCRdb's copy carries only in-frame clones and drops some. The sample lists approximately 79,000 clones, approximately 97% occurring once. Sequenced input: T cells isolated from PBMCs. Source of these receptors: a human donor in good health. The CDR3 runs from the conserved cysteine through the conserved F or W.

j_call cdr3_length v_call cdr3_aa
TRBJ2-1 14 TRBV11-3 CASSILAGVEIEFF
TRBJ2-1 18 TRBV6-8 CASSYLVFMAGDYNEQFF
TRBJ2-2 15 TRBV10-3 CAISDTGVNTGELFF
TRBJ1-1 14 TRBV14 CASSQDIRGSEAFF
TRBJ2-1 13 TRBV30 CAWSVGTMNEQFF
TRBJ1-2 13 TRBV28 CASSYRGLYGYTF
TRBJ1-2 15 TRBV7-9 CASSLASRGNYGYTF
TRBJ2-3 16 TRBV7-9 CASSRWTSVDRDTQYF
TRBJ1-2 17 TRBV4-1 CASSQGTIGTDTYGYTF
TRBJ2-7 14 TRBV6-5 CASSLRGTRFEQYF
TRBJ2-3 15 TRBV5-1 CASSLAGQGRDTQYF
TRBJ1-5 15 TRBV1 CTSSQARGRDQPQHF
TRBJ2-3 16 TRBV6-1 CASSEEGRRTGDTQYF
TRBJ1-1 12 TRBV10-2 CASSELEGRAFF
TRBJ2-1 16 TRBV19 CASSYRTSGRYNEQFF
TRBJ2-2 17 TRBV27 CASSLPRTGPNTGELFF
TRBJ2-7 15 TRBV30 CAWSQATGGGDEQYF
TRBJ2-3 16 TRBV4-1 CASSHLTSGSTDTQYF
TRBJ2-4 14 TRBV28 CATNEEGSKNIQYF